The 15 T cell receptor beta chains below were found in one sample sequenced in a study of blood T cell repertoires in COVID-19. Measured with immunoSEQ multiplex PCR; TCRdb has only the in-frame clones, and not every one. The sample yields tens of thousands of clones, approximately 89% seen once. The sequencing input was peripheral blood. The receptors stem from a human donor in a cohort sampled during active COVID-19.

J is TRBJ2-7 and V is TRBV6-1, with TRBD1 as a possible D gene (5 bases). V lost 3 bases and J lost 2, with 11 bases in between. CDR1 and CDR2 (germline): MNHNS, SASEGT. This CDR3 comprises 14 residues. In nucleotides, the CDR3 is TGTGCCAGCAGTGAGCAGGGAAAAACCTACGAGCAGTACTTC. Residues: CASSEQGKTYEQYF.

A single count supports this clone. V usage is TRBV5-6 and J usage is TRBJ1-4; TRBD1 matches 7 bases. The length of the CDR3 is 14 residues. CDR1 SGHDT and CDR2 YYEEEE come from the germline V gene. The junction had 5 bases not matched to a gene; V was cut back by 2 bases and J by 7 bases. CDR3 region: CASSLRGRGEKLFF. The CDR3 DNA reads TGTGCCAGCAGCTTAAGGGGGCGGGGTGAAAAACTGTTTTTT. The entire variable domain, with the rest obtained from reference TRBV5-6 and TRBJ1-4, is as follows: DAGVTQSPTHLIKTRGQQVTLRCSPKSGHDTVSWYQQALGQGPQFIFQYYEEEERQRGNFPDRFSGHQFPNYSSELNVNALLLGDSALYLCASSLRGRGEKLFFGSGTQLSVL.

This clone has just a few counts. The chain recombines TRBV7-9 with TRBJ1-5, with 9 bases matching TRBD1. V gave up 5 bases and J gave up 2 bases; unmatched junction bases: 1. The CDR3 length is 14 residues. From germline, CDR1 is SEHNR and CDR2 FQNEAQ (reference sequence). CDR3: CASSRDRGNQPQHF. CDR3 DNA: TGTGCCAGCAGCCGGGACAGGGGCAATCAGCCCCAGCATTTT.

This chain connects TRBV7-9 to TRBJ2-3, with D perhaps matching TRBD1 (5 bases). The CDR3 runs to 15 residues. V lost 0 bases, J lost 4 bases, and 11 bases lay in between. Germline V gene lookup returns CDR1 SEHNR and CDR2 FQNEAQ (reference sequence). CDR3 sequence (DNA): TGTGCCAGCAGCTTAGCAGGCAGGGCAGCAGATACGCAGTATTTT. This sequence encodes CASSLAGRAADTQYF.

The CDR3 here is CASSTLGGKSYEQYF. The DNA of the CDR3 is TGCGCCAGCAGCACGCTTGGGGGGAAGTCCTACGAGCAGTACTTC. The chain joins TRBV4-1 to TRBJ2-7; possible D gene TRBD2, 6 bases. The V gene's germline CDR1 is MGHRA and CDR2 YSYEKL. V lost 5 bases to trimming and J lost 1 base, with 15 bases between them. CDR3 size: 15 residues.

The J gene is TRBJ2-5, the V gene TRBV30; TRBD2 aligns across 12 bases. Germline-derived CDR1 and CDR2 are GTSNPN and SVGIG (reference sequence). The CDR3 spans 15 residues. V was clipped by 1 base and J by 4 bases; unmatched bases: 4. The CDR3 DNA is TGTGCCTGGAGTGGGGGGGGACTAGCGGGAGAGACCCAGTACTTC. Translating it yields CAWSGGGLAGETQYF.

The chain employs TRBV27 and TRBJ2-1, with 10 positions matching TRBD2. V was pared by 3 bases and J by 6 bases, with 11 bases of the junction left unmatched. Germline CDR1 MNHEY, CDR2 SMNVEV (reference sequence). The CDR3 has 17 amino acids. The CDR3 spells CASSFTLAGRTGNEQFF. The CDR3 DNA follows: TGTGCCAGCAGTTTTACACTAGCGGGACGTACTGGCAATGAGCAGTTCTTC.

The rearrangement uses TRBV19 and TRBJ2-7, with 7 bases identical to TRBD2. With V trimmed by 6 bases and J by 3 bases, 11 bases remained unmatched. In germline, CDR1 is LNHDA, CDR2 SQIVND (reference sequence). This CDR3 region has 15 residues. The CDR3 DNA reads as TGTGCCAGTAGCCACCTGTTCGGGACTAACTACGAGCAGTACTTC. Residues: CASSHLFGTNYEQYF.

The V call is TRBV6-2 or TRBV6-3, the J call TRBJ2-3, with D perhaps matching TRBD1 (5 bases). Germline CDR1 and CDR2: MNHEY and SVGEGT. This CDR3 has 15 residues. Trimming pared 0 bases from V and 2 bases from J, leaving 9 bases between. The CDR3 bases are TGTGCCAGCAGTTACTCGGGGCTTTTCACAGATACGCAGTATTTT. Translation gives CASSYSGLFTDTQYF.

The chain uses TRBV3-1 (or the pseudogene TRBV3-2) and TRBJ2-5, with D perhaps matching TRBD2 (7 bases). Deletions cut 1 base from V and 4 bases from J, with 13 bases between. Germline CDR1 is LGHDT and CDR2 is YNNKEL (reference sequence). The length of the CDR3 is 15 residues. CDR3 nucleotides: TGTGCCAGCAGCCAAGGGACGCGGGGGCGAGAGACCCAGTACTTC. Protein sequence: CASSQGTRGRETQYF.

The chain links TRBV28 to TRBJ1-6; D unclear. The CDR3 contains 16 residues. V lost 2 bases and J 6 bases, leaving 14 bases between the germline ends. Germline V gene lookup returns CDR1 MDHEN and CDR2 SYDVKM. CDR3 in DNA: TGTGCCAGCAGTTTACATAGGGCGGGCGGTAATTCACCCCTCCACTTT. It specifies CASSLHRAGGNSPLHF.

V is TRBV10-3 and J is TRBJ2-2; 8 nucleotides agree with TRBD1. CDR1 ENHRY and CDR2 SYGVKD come from the germline V gene. The CDR3 extends over 16 amino acids. Trimming took 7 bases from V and 1 from J; bases not matched to a gene: 8. For the CDR3, the DNA is TGTGCCATCACCGACACAGGGGGTTGGAACACCGGGGAGCTGTTTTTT. Protein product: CAITDTGGWNTGELFF.

This chain joins TRBV6-5 and TRBJ1-1; D is undetermined. The CDR3 runs to 12 residues. Trimming removed 4 bases at V and 0 bases at J, with 3 bases between. The germline V gene encodes CDR1 MNHEY and CDR2 SVGAGI. The CDR3 is CASSSMNTEAFF. The CDR3 nucleotides read TGTGCCAGCAGTTCTATGAACACTGAAGCTTTCTTT.

Comment on this clone: Germline and junction disagree at one end, which may indicate a read error. Written as DNA, the CDR3 is TGCGCCAGCAGCTTGGTTCCGCGGGAGGGCGGGGTCTTC. Its translation is CASSLVPREGGVF. The chain employs TRBV5-1 and TRBJ2-1; 9 nucleotides align to TRBD2. This CDR3 contains 13 residues. Per germline, CDR1 SGHRS and CDR2 YFSETQ.

The chain links TRBV6-5 to TRBJ2-1, with 10 bases that match TRBD1. Germline lookup yields CDR1 MNHEY and CDR2 SVGAGI. This CDR3 comprises 14 residues. V shed 6 bases and J 4 bases; nucleotides not matched to a gene: 3. The CDR3 DNA is TGTGCCAGCAGAGGGACAGGGGTTTACAATGAGCAGTTCTTC. Translation gives CASRGTGVYNEQFF.